This T cell receptor beta chain is from a study of OX40 agonist ivuxolimab in advanced cancers. Overall study: Intravenous ivuxolimab was administered to patients every 2 weeks at 0.01 to 10 mg/kg. In three patients, partial responses were observed, one with hepatocellular carcinoma and two with cutaneous melanoma. Regarding the study as a whole: Expanded clones were, on average, more numerous in CD8+ T cells than in CD4+. Some patients without response likewise showed low normalized clonal expansion.

In this sample, this clone turned up once. The antigen remains unidentified. Trimming took off 4 bases at V and 6 bases at J, with 10 bases between the two ends. CDR1 is MNHEY, CDR2 SVGAGI, per germline. CDR3 size: 13 residues. The method was immunoSEQ multiplex PCR; TCRdb's version includes in-frame clones alone and lacks a portion of them. Of about 68,000 clones in the sample, about 85% were seen once. The chain uses TRBV6-5 and TRBJ2-1; D possibly corresponds to TRBD2 (7 bases). The TCR was taken from an adult with an advanced solid tumor such as melanoma, head and neck, liver or kidney cancer. The source material was CD4+ or CD8+ T cells sorted from blood, sampled in a trial of the OX40 agonist ivuxolimab. CDR3 protein: CASSWGGGNEQFF. Written as DNA, the CDR3 is TGTGCCAGCAGTTGGGGAGGGGGCAATGAGCAGTTCTTC.